The 7 T cell receptor beta chains given below trace back to one sample, sequenced in a study of T cell responses to AZD1222 COVID-19 vaccine. Profiling relied on immunoSEQ multiplex PCR, and the TCRdb table lists in-frame clones only, not all of them. The sample includes around 140,000 clones, roughly 88% of them seen just once. The sample here was peripheral blood, taken 28 days after the second dose of the MenACWY control vaccine. All receptors come from an adult who received the MenACWY meningococcal vaccine as a control.

This clone has just one count. The rearrangement joins TRBV30 to TRBJ1-3; maybe TRBD1 (6 bases). Germline CDR1 is GTSNPN and CDR2 is SVGIG (reference sequence). CDR3 length: 13 residues. Trimming shortened V by 4 bases and J by 3 bases, and 10 bases separated the two germline ends. This chain's CDR3 is CAWTRGGGNTIYF. DNA for the CDR3: TGTGCCTGGACACGAGGGGGTGGAAACACCATATATTTT.

This sequence joins TRBV5-1 and TRBJ2-7; 10 bases are shared with TRBD2. CDR3 length equals 16 residues. J lost 3 bases, V lost 4 bases, and 10 bases had no gene match. CDR1 is SGHRS, CDR2 YFSETQ, per germline. As DNA, the CDR3 is TGCGCCAGCAGCCCCACCCCAGCGGGAGGGCTCTACGAGCAGTACTTC. Protein product: CASSPTPAGGLYEQYF.

The chain combines TRBV9 with TRBJ1-3; D ambiguous. CDR3 size: 13 residues. V was shortened by 3 bases and J by 4 bases, with 8 bases between the two germline ends. In germline, CDR1 is SGDLS, CDR2 YYNGEE. CDR3 amino acids: CASSASHGNTIYF. CDR3 bases: TGTGCCAGCAGCGCCTCCCACGGAAACACCATATATTTT.

This rearrangement joins TRBV29-1 to TRBJ2-2; D remains ambiguous. Germline V gene sequence: CDR1 SQVTM, CDR2 ANQGSEA. The CDR3 is 13 amino acids. Trimming shortened V by 7 bases and J by 0 bases, and 9 bases separated the two germline ends. CDR3 in DNA: TGCAGCGGGAGACGGTCGAACACCGGGGAGCTGTTTTTT. It is translated as CSGRRSNTGELFF.

This clone occurred a few times. This chain joins TRBV7-6 and TRBJ2-1; TRBD2 matches 7 bases. V shed 5 bases and J 5 bases; nucleotides not matched to a gene: 6. The CDR3 is 14 amino acids. Germline CDR1 is SGHVS and CDR2 is FNYEAQ. CDR3 bases: TGTGCCAGCAGCCTCTTCGCGGGAGACAATGAGCAGTTCTTC. This gives the protein CASSLFAGDNEQFF.

V is TRBV24-1 and J is TRBJ2-7; D gene uncertain. V was pared by 6 bases and J by 1 base, with 9 bases between. CDR1 and CDR2 (germline): KGHDR, SFDVKD. The CDR3 sequence is 13 residues long. CDR3 sequence (DNA): TGTGCCACCAGTCGTGGGAATTCCTACGAGCAGTACTTC. Encoded protein: CATSRGNSYEQYF.

The V gene is TRBV4-2, the J gene TRBJ1-1; D is possibly TRBD1 (5 bases). This CDR3 contains 17 residues. V lost 0 bases, J lost 3 bases, and 17 bases lay in between. The germline V gene encodes CDR1 LGHNA and CDR2 YNFKEQ. The CDR3 coding sequence is TGTGCCAGCAGCCAAGAGGGCGGGGGAGTGGGGTACACTGAAGCTTTCTTT. Its translation: CASSQEGGGVGYTEAFF.